This TCR beta chain derives from a study of vaccination effects on CD4 cells after COVID-19. Study details: Late post-vaccine samples came at days +241, +227 and +161 respectively.

Germline lookup yields CDR1 MGHRA and CDR2 YSYEKL. The length of the CDR3 is 14 residues. V lost 1 base and J 5 bases, leaving 12 bases between the germline ends. A word on this clone: The antigen is unknown.

After expansion with viral peptide pools in the ViraFEST assay, antigen-specific CD4+ T cells were sequenced. Isolation of CD4+ T cells took place after about ten days of culture. The person acquired a PCR-confirmed SARS-CoV-2 infection between March and December 2020. Two-dose BNT162b2 or mRNA-1273 vaccination was given to participants. Each well held 1.5 million to 2 million PBMC cultured with roughly 10 ug/ml peptides and roughly 9.7 IU/ml IL-2. Half-medium exchanges with IL-2 medium took place on days 3 and 7. The method was immunoSEQ multiplex PCR; TCRdb's version includes in-frame clones alone and lacks a portion of them. Here the sample spans 14,000 or so clones, around three quarters being singletons.

Sequenced here: CD4+ T cells from PBMCs cultured with SARS-CoV-2 spike peptides, sampled after COVID-19 vaccination. The sequence came from a human donor who had a prior SARS-CoV-2 infection. The V gene is TRBV4-1, the J gene TRBJ2-7; no clear D gene. CDR3 residues: CASSQVWGLNEQYF. The CDR3 DNA sequence: TGCGCCAGCAGCCAAGTCTGGGGATTGAACGAGCAGTACTTC.